The 15 T cell receptor beta chains below were found in one sample sequenced in a study of blood T cell repertoires in COVID-19. TCRdb's copy holds only in-frame clones and misses some; the assay was immunoSEQ multiplex PCR. Among around 200,000 clones listed, 70% to 90% were seen once. Sequencing was carried out using PBMCs or T cells enriched from blood (not recorded which). The receptors shown here come from a young woman who had been exposed to COVID-19.

The chain couples TRBV5-6 to TRBJ2-4, with a weak D call TRBD2 (6 bases). Germline-derived CDR1 and CDR2 are SGHDT and YYEEEE. The CDR3 extends over 13 amino acids. Between the trimmed V and J ends, which lost 2 bases and 7 bases, there was a span of 10 bases. Here the CDR3 reads CASSFLEGNIQYF. DNA of the CDR3: TGTGCCAGCAGCTTCTTGGAGGGGAACATTCAGTACTTC.

The V and J genes are TRBV18 and TRBJ1-2; D ambiguous. The germline CDR1 and CDR2 sequences are KGHSH and LQKENI. CDR3 length: 14 residues. The germline V and J ends were trimmed by 8 bases and 8 bases, with 21 bases remaining between them. The CDR3 spells CASAPGGESRGYTF. The DNA of the CDR3 is TGTGCCAGCGCCCCGGGCGGGGAGTCTAGGGGCTACACCTTC. Supplemented by reference TRBV18 and TRBJ1-2, the full variable domain reads NAGVMQNPRHLVRRRGQEARLRCSPMKGHSHVYWYRQLPEEGLKFMVYLQKENIIDESGMPKERFSAEFPKEGPSILRIQQVVRGDSAAYFCASAPGGESRGYTFGSGTRLTVV.

The chain has TRBV3-1 (or the pseudogene TRBV3-2) and TRBJ1-1, with no clear D. V lost 0 bases and J 1 base, leaving 6 bases between the germline ends. CDR3 size: 14 residues. Germline V gene data show CDR1 as LGHDT and CDR2 as YNNKEL (reference sequence). Written as DNA, the CDR3 is TGTGCCAGCAGCCAAGAGGGGAGGAACACTGAAGCTTTCTTT. This translates into CASSQEGRNTEAFF.

The V call is TRBV5-1, the J call TRBJ2-7; TRBD1 matches 8 bases. The CDR3 length is 16 residues. The V gene's germline CDR1 is SGHRS and CDR2 YFSETQ. V was pared by 3 bases and J by 3 bases, with 11 bases of the junction left unmatched. CDR3 sequence (DNA): TGCGCCAGCAGCTGGGGCCAGGGGGCAGACCTCTACGAGCAGTACTTC. Translated: CASSWGQGADLYEQYF.

This chain connects TRBV6-5 to TRBJ1-2; no firm D call. This CDR3 has 14 amino acids. Between the trimmed V and J ends, which lost 6 bases and 4 bases, there was a span of 15 bases. Germline V gene sequence: CDR1 MNHEY, CDR2 SVGAGI. The CDR3 spells CASRISAGGYGYTF. The CDR3 nucleotides read TGTGCCAGCAGGATATCCGCGGGAGGCTATGGCTACACCTTC.

The chain employs TRBV24-1 and TRBJ1-5; 7 bases agree with TRBD1. There are 14 residues in the CDR3. J was trimmed by 0 bases and V by 6 bases; bases with no gene match: 1. CDR1 is KGHDR and CDR2 is SFDVKD in the germline V gene. CDR3 nucleotides: TGTGCCACCAGTCACAGGGGTAGCAATCAGCCCCAGCATTTT. It codes for CATSHRGSNQPQHF.

This chain links TRBV24-1 with TRBJ2-7; D unresolved. V was clipped by 3 bases and J by 4 bases, with 3 bases between them. CDR1 and CDR2 from the germline V gene are KGHDR and SFDVKD. The CDR3 consists of 11 residues. The CDR3 here is CATSDQYEQYF. The DNA of the CDR3 is TGTGCCACCAGTGATCAGTACGAGCAGTACTTC.

This clone has a single count. The chain carries TRBV6-1 and TRBJ2-3, with no clear D. CDR1 MNHNS and CDR2 SASEGT come from the germline V gene. The CDR3 runs 15 residues. Trimming removed 3 bases from V and 2 bases from J, with 12 bases in between. CDR3 coding DNA: TGTGCCAGCAGTGACACGATTACACCCACAGATACGCAGTATTTT. Protein sequence: CASSDTITPTDTQYF.

This clone has only a few counts. V is TRBV19 and J is TRBJ1-1, with D perhaps TRBD1 (5 bases). The V gene lost 4 bases and the J gene lost 3 bases, with 12 bases spanning the gap. Germline CDR1 LNHDA, CDR2 SQIVND (reference sequence). CDR3 length: 14 residues. The CDR3 region has the DNA TGTGCCAGTAGTACCCGCGGGGGTTACACTGAAGCTTTCTTT. Protein: CASSTRGGYTEAFF.

J is TRBJ2-3 and V is TRBV11-2; 13 positions agree with TRBD2. V lost 5 bases and J lost 2; bases outside the gene matches: 10. Germline V lookup: CDR1 SGHAT, CDR2 FQNNGV. The CDR3 contains 18 residues. The CDR3 DNA reads as TGTGCCAGCAGCCAGGGACTAGCGGGGCCTGATATCACAGATACGCAGTATTTT. Protein product: CASSQGLAGPDITDTQYF.

The chain uses TRBV10-3 and TRBJ1-1; 10 bases match TRBD1. V shed 11 bases, J shed 4 bases, and the junction held 10 bases outside the gene matches. The germline gives CDR1 ENHRY, CDR2 SYGVKD. This CDR3 comprises 14 residues. The CDR3 coding sequence is TGTGCCGCTCGACAGGGGGCGAAGGGCACTGAAGCTTTCTTT. It encodes CAARQGAKGTEAFF.

The chain has TRBV5-1 and TRBJ1-1; maybe TRBD1 (5 bases). Trimming left V 4 bases short and J 1 base short, with 17 bases between. This CDR3 is built from 16 residues. Germline loops: CDR1 SGHRS, CDR2 YFSETQ. The CDR3 DNA reads as TGCGCCAGCAGCCCCCGTGGGGGGGTAAAGAACACTGAAGCTTTCTTT. It encodes CASSPRGGVKNTEAFF. Variable domain in full (rest from reference TRBV5-1 and TRBJ1-1): KAGVTQTPRYLIKTRGQQVTLSCSPISGHRSVSWYQQTPGQGLQFLFEYFSETQRNKGNFPGRFSGRQFSNSRSEMNVSTLELGDSALYLCASSPRGGVKNTEAFFGQGTRLTVV.

This clone was recorded once. The genes are TRBV6-5 and TRBJ2-3; no definite D call. The CDR3 runs to 13 residues. Germline lookup yields CDR1 MNHEY and CDR2 SVGAGI. The V and J ends lost 5 bases and 6 bases respectively, with 12 bases between them. As DNA, the CDR3 is TGTGCCAGCAGTCGGGTCGTCCTCGATACGCAGTATTTT. As protein: CASSRVVLDTQYF.

The chain is built from TRBV2 and TRBJ1-5; a weak D match, TRBD1 (6 bases). There are 18 residues in the CDR3. Germline V lookup: CDR1 SNHLY, CDR2 FYNNEI. The germline V and J ends were trimmed by 8 bases and 1 base, with 24 bases remaining between them. The CDR3 is CASSSLAGEIQSNQPQHF. The CDR3 nucleotides are TGTGCCAGCTCCTCCTTGGCAGGGGAAATCCAAAGCAATCAGCCCCAGCATTTT.

The chain is built from TRBV11-1 and TRBJ2-7; perhaps TRBD1 as D (6 bases). The germline V gene encodes CDR1 SGHAT and CDR2 FQDESV (reference sequence). V was trimmed by 5 bases and J by 2 bases, leaving 10 bases between them. This CDR3 has 13 residues. The CDR3 loop is CASSLDRTYEQYF. The CDR3 DNA is TGTGCCAGCAGCCTGGACAGAACCTACGAGCAGTACTTC.